Given below is one T cell receptor beta chain in context. Its antigen is still unknown. CDR1 MDHEN and CDR2 SYDVKM come from the germline V gene. The CDR3 has 12 residues. Trimming shortened V by 2 bases and J by 8 bases, and 9 bases separated the two germline ends. The deep-level immunoSEQ assay was used. Sequencing was performed with immunoSEQ multiplex PCR; in TCRdb, only in-frame clones are kept and a portion is missing. The sample includes around 1.9 million clones, 80% to 95% of them seen just once. Naivety among CD8 cells was defined by CD45RO negativity and positive CCR7 selection, thereby excluding terminally differentiated effector memory CD45RA+ cells. This sample is part of a study of shared clonotypes between healthy human individuals. Study findings and constraints: The authors sampled blood alone, and tissue repertoires likely differ.

The gene calls are TRBV28 and TRBJ1-1; D not resolved. This receptor was taken from a man younger than 35 in good health. Some clones in this sample may be carry-over from other donors' samples. Sequencing used naive CD8+ T cells from PBMCs. In DNA form, the CDR3 reads TGTGCCAGCAGTTTAAGATTGCAGGAAGCTTTCTTT. This encodes CASSLRLQEAFF.